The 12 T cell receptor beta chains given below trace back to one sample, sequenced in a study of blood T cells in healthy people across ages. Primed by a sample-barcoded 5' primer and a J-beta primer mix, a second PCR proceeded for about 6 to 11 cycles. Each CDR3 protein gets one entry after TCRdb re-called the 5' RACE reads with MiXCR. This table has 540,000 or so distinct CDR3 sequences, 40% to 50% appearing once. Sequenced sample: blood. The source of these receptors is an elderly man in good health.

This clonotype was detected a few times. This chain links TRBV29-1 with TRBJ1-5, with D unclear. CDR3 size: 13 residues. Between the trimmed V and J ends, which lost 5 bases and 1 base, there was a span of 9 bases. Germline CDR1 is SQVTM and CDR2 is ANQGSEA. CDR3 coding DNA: TGCAGCGTTCGGAAGGAGAGCAATCAGCCCCAGCATTTT. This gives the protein CSVRKESNQPQHF. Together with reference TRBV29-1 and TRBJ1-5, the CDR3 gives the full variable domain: SAVISQKPSRDICQRGTSLTIQCQVDSQVTMMFWYRQQPGQSLTLIATANQGSEATYESGFVIDKFPISRPNLTFSTLTVSNMSPEDSSIYLCSVRKESNQPQHFGDGTRLSIL.

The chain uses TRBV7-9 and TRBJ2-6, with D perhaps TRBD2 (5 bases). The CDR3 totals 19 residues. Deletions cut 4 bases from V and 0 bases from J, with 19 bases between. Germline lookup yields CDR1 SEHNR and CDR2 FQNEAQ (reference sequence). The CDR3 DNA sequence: TGTGCCAGCAGCTCACGGGGTGTCGGCCTAGTCTCTGGGGCCAACGTCCTGACTTTC. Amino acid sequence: CASSSRGVGLVSGANVLTF.

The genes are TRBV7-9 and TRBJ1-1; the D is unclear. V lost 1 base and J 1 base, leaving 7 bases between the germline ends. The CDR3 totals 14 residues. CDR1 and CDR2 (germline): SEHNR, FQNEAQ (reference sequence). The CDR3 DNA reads TGTGCCAGCAGCTTAGTAGCCGCGAACACTGAAGCTTTCTTT. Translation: CASSLVAANTEAFF.

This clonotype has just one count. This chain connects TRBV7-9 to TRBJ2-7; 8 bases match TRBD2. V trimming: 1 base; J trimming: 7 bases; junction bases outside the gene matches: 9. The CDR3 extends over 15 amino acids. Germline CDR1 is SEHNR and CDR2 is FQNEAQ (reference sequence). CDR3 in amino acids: CASSLGAGVGNEQYF. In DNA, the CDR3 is TGTGCCAGCAGCTTAGGAGCGGGAGTTGGGAATGAGCAGTACTTC.

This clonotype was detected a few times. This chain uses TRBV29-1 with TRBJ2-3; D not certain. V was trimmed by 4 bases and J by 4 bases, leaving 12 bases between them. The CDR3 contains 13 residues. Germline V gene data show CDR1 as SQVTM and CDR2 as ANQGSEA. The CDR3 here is CSVAPMSADTQYF. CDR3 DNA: TGCAGCGTTGCCCCCATGAGCGCAGATACGCAGTATTTT.

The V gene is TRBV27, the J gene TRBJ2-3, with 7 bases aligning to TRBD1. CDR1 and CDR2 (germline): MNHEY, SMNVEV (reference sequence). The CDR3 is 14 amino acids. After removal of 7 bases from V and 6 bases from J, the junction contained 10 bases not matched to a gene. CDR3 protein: CASKGQRTYDTQYF. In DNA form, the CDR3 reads TGTGCCAGCAAGGGACAGAGAACATACGATACGCAGTATTTT.

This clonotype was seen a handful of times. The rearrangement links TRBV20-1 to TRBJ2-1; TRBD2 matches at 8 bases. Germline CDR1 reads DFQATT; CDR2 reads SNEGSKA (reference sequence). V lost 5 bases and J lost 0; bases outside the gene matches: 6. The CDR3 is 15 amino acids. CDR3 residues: CSAGSGVSSYNEQFF. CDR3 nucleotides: TGCAGTGCTGGTAGCGGGGTTAGCTCCTACAATGAGCAGTTCTTC.

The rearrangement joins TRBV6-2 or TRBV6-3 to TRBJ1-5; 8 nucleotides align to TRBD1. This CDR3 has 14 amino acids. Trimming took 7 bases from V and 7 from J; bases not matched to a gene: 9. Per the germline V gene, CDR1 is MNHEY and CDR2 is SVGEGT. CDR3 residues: CASTLGQVPQPQHF. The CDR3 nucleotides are TGTGCCAGCACCTTGGGACAGGTCCCCCAGCCCCAGCATTTT.

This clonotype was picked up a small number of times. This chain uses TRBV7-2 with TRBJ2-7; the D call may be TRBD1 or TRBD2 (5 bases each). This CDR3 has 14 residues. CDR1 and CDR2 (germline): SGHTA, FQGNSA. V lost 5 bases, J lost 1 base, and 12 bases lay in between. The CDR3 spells CASSRDLKSYEQYF. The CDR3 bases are TGTGCCAGCAGCCGGGACCTAAAATCCTACGAGCAGTACTTC.

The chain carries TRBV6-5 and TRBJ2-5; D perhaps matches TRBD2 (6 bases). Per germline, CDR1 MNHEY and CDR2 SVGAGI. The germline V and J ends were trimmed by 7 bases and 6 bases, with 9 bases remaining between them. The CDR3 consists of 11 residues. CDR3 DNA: TGTGCCAGCACCCGGGAGAAGACCCAGTACTTC. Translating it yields CASTREKTQYF.

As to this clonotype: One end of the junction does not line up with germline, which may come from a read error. The CDR3 region is CASGPGWRDRGPNGQFF. DNA of the CDR3: TGTGCCAGCGGACCAGGGTGGCGGGACAGGGGGCCCAATGGGCAGTTCTTC. The rearrangement joins TRBV6-6 to TRBJ2-1; 12 bases line up with TRBD1. CDR1 is MNHNY, CDR2 SVGAGI, per germline (reference sequence). The CDR3 spans 17 residues.

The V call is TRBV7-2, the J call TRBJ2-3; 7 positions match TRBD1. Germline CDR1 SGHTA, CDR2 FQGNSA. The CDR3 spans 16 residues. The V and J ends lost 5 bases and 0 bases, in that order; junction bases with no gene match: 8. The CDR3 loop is CASSHRAGGSTDTQYF. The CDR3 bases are TGTGCCAGCAGCCACCGGGCAGGGGGTAGCACAGATACGCAGTATTTT.